Below are 29 T cell receptor beta chains sequenced from a single sample in a study of blood T cell repertoires in COVID-19. Assay: immunoSEQ multiplex PCR; the TCRdb copy retains only in-frame clones and omits some. This table holds 200,000 to 300,000 clones, about 90% found once. Sequences were obtained from peripheral blood. Receptors originate from a man aged 30 to 45 with COVID-19, enrolled during active disease.

CDR3 in amino acids: CASSPPMGQGVEYGYTF. CDR3 DNA sequence: TGTGCCAGCAGTCCACCGATGGGACAGGGGGTTGAATATGGCTACACCTTC. V gene TRBV28 combines with J gene TRBJ1-2; 11 bases line up with TRBD1. The length of the CDR3 is 17 residues. The germline V gene has CDR1 MDHEN and CDR2 SYDVKM. V lost 5 bases, J lost 5 bases, and 13 bases stayed unmatched.

Only a few counts were recorded for this clone. The chain couples TRBV19 to TRBJ1-2, with D possibly being TRBD1 (5 bases). The CDR3 is 15 residues long. V shed 3 bases and J shed 0 bases, with 11 bases lying between them. The germline V gene encodes CDR1 LNHDA and CDR2 SQIVND (reference sequence). CDR3 loop: CASSMYRRPNYGYTF. The CDR3, as DNA: TGTGCCAGTAGTATGTACAGGCGACCTAACTATGGCTACACCTTC.

The CDR3, as DNA: TGTGCCAGCAGCTCCGGACAGGGGAAGGGCTACACCTTC. Amino acid sequence: CASSSGQGKGYTF. The chain links TRBV7-3 to TRBJ1-2, with 9 bases identical to TRBD1. The junction had 5 bases not matched to a gene; V was cut back by 4 bases and J by 8 bases. The CDR3 has 13 residues. Germline assignment: CDR1 SGHTA and CDR2 FQGTGA.

The chain employs TRBV19 and TRBJ1-3; possible D gene TRBD1, 5 bases. This CDR3 has 16 residues. Germline CDR1 LNHDA, CDR2 SQIVND (reference sequence). V gave up 7 bases and J gave up 0 bases, with 16 bases separating them. The CDR3 is CASTPGHDPSGNTIYF. The CDR3 DNA follows: TGTGCCAGTACTCCAGGACACGACCCCTCTGGAAACACCATATATTTT.

This rearrangement joins TRBV19 to TRBJ1-5, with 7 bases fitting TRBD1. J gave up 4 bases and V 5 bases, and 5 bases lay outside the gene matches. The CDR3 consists of 14 residues. Per germline, CDR1 LNHDA and CDR2 SQIVND (reference sequence). CDR3: CASSVGQANQPQHF. The CDR3 region has the DNA TGTGCCAGTAGTGTCGGACAGGCAAATCAGCCCCAGCATTTT.

In its sample, this clone was seen a few times. This chain uses TRBV5-1 with TRBJ2-7; weak D call: TRBD2 (7 bases). CDR1 SGHRS and CDR2 YFSETQ come from the germline V gene. V lost 4 bases and J lost 7, with 15 bases in between. The CDR3 runs to 13 residues. The chain's CDR3 is CASSPAGAGEQYF. In nucleotides, the CDR3 is TGCGCCAGCAGCCCCGCGGGGGCTGGGGAGCAGTACTTC.

The chain recombines TRBV29-1 with TRBJ2-1; maybe TRBD2 (6 bases). From germline, CDR1 is SQVTM and CDR2 ANQGSEA. Trimming removed 4 bases from V and 5 bases from J, with 15 bases in between. The length of the CDR3 is 14 residues. The CDR3 DNA reads as TGCAGCGTTGCGGGGCTAGCGTCCCACAATGAGCAGTTCTTC. Protein: CSVAGLASHNEQFF.

The rearrangement links TRBV3-1 (or the pseudogene TRBV3-2) to TRBJ1-4; D is unresolved. This CDR3 has 15 amino acids. Germline loops: CDR1 LGHDT, CDR2 YNNKEL (reference sequence). Trimming left V 0 bases short and J 6 bases short, with 11 bases between. CDR3 in amino acids: CASSQEGGFDEKLFF. For the CDR3, the DNA is TGTGCCAGCAGCCAAGAAGGAGGGTTCGATGAAAAACTGTTTTTT.

This clone was counted a single time. J is TRBJ1-4 and V is TRBV6-5; TRBD1 might be the D (5 bases). V shed 6 bases and J shed 3 bases, with 11 bases lying between them. Germline V gives CDR1 MNHEY, CDR2 SVGAGI. This CDR3 contains 14 residues. CDR3 protein: CASRVGGSNEKLFF. Here the CDR3 DNA reads TGTGCCAGCAGAGTGGGGGGATCTAATGAAAAACTGTTTTTT.

The chain combines TRBV20-1 with TRBJ1-6; D call uncertain. CDR1 is DFQATT and CDR2 is SNEGSKA in the germline V gene (reference sequence). V gave up 3 bases and J gave up 6 bases, with 15 bases separating them. This CDR3 is built from 15 residues. This CDR3 reads CSASQLTGFNSPLHF. CDR3 DNA sequence: TGCAGTGCTAGTCAACTAACGGGTTTTAATTCACCCCTCCACTTT.

V gene TRBV10-3 combines with J gene TRBJ1-2, with 7 bases identical to TRBD1. The CDR3 sequence is 12 residues long. Germline V lookup: CDR1 ENHRY, CDR2 SYGVKD. The V gene end was trimmed by 10 bases and the J gene end by 8 bases; junction bases not matched to a gene: 10. CDR3: CANSDRMGGYTF. The CDR3 coding sequence is TGTGCCAACTCGGACAGGATGGGGGGCTACACCTTC.

The J gene is TRBJ1-5, the V gene TRBV6-6; D is possibly TRBD1 (5 bases). Per the germline V gene, CDR1 is MNHNY and CDR2 is SVGAGI (reference sequence). The CDR3 has 16 amino acids. V was trimmed by 4 bases and J by 4 bases, leaving 17 bases between them. The CDR3 DNA sequence: TGTGCCAGCAGTTTCCCGCGTTTAGGACAAAATCAGCCCCAGCATTTT. This gives the protein CASSFPRLGQNQPQHF.

The chain uses TRBV6-5 and TRBJ1-4; D possibly corresponds to TRBD1 (5 bases). V shed 7 bases and J shed 11 bases, with 11 bases lying between them. The CDR3 is made up of 11 amino acids. Per germline, CDR1 MNHEY and CDR2 SVGAGI. CDR3 sequence reads: CASTHGGKLFF. CDR3 bases: TGTGCCAGCACCCACGGGGGGAAACTGTTTTTT.

The chain is built from TRBV11-3 and TRBJ2-1; 13 nucleotides agree with TRBD2. This CDR3 is 16 amino acids long. The V gene end was trimmed by 5 bases and the J gene end by 7 bases; junction bases not matched to a gene: 8. Germline V gene lookup returns CDR1 SGHNT and CDR2 YENEEA. CDR3 DNA: TGTGCCAGCAGCGCGGGACTAGCGGGGAAGGATAATGAGCAGTTCTTC. Its translation: CASSAGLAGKDNEQFF.

The genes are TRBV11-1 and TRBJ1-6; D not certain. From germline, CDR1 is SGHAT and CDR2 FQDESV (reference sequence). The V and J ends lost 3 bases and 0 bases respectively, with 6 bases between them. The CDR3 has 15 amino acids. CDR3 loop: CASSLGDSYNSPLHF. As DNA, the CDR3 is TGTGCCAGCAGCTTGGGAGACTCCTATAATTCACCCCTCCACTTT.

The chain links TRBV3-1 (or the pseudogene TRBV3-2) to TRBJ2-7; possibly TRBD2 for D (7 bases). Germline loops: CDR1 LGHDT, CDR2 YNNKEL (reference sequence). V was trimmed by 3 bases and J by 7 bases, leaving 19 bases between them. This CDR3 spans 15 amino acids. CDR3 protein: CASSQDPGGAREQYF. The CDR3 DNA is TGTGCCAGCAGCCAGGACCCGGGGGGCGCGAGGGAGCAGTACTTC.

The chain carries TRBV6-5 and TRBJ2-3; D is unresolved. The CDR3 extends over 13 amino acids. The V gene lost 8 bases and the J gene lost 3 bases, with 12 bases spanning the gap. From germline, CDR1 is MNHEY and CDR2 SVGAGI. CDR3 region: CASFSRITDTQYF. CDR3 DNA: TGTGCCAGCTTTTCGCGGATAACAGATACGCAGTATTTT.

The CDR3 is CASSLGQGFTEAFF. CDR3 nucleotide sequence: TGTGCCAGCAGCTTGGGACAGGGATTCACTGAAGCTTTCTTT. This chain uses TRBV5-6 with TRBJ1-1; TRBD1 aligns across 7 bases. Looked up from germline, CDR1 is SGHDT and CDR2 is YYEEEE. With V trimmed by 0 bases and J by 4 bases, 3 bases remained unmatched. The CDR3 runs to 14 residues.

The CDR3 reads CASSPPNRQGYGYTF. In DNA form, the CDR3 reads TGTGCCAGCAGCCCTCCGAACCGGCAGGGGTATGGCTACACCTTC. V and J are TRBV3-1 (or the pseudogene TRBV3-2) and TRBJ1-2, with D perhaps matching TRBD1 (6 bases). Germline V gene data show CDR1 as LGHDT and CDR2 as YNNKEL (reference sequence). The CDR3 totals 15 residues. Trimming pared 4 bases from V and 5 bases from J, leaving 17 bases between.

The rearrangement joins TRBV23-1 to TRBJ1-5, with D perhaps matching TRBD1 (6 bases). TRBV23-1 belongs to the ORF category, with a function that is uncertain. There are 15 residues in the CDR3. Trimming left V 0 bases short and J 4 bases short, with 10 bases between. CDR3 loop: CASSQSRRGNQPQHF. The CDR3 DNA reads as TGCGCCAGCAGTCAATCGAGAAGGGGGAATCAGCCCCAGCATTTT.

CDR3 sequence: CASSLDLGVDYEQYF. The CDR3 DNA reads TGTGCCAGCAGCTTAGATCTCGGGGTCGACTACGAGCAGTACTTC. The chain links TRBV7-9 to TRBJ2-7; perhaps TRBD2 as D (5 bases). The length of the CDR3 is 15 residues. Trimming stripped 1 base from V and 3 bases from J, with 13 bases between. Per the germline V gene, CDR1 is SEHNR and CDR2 is FQNEAQ (reference sequence).

The CDR3 sequence: CASSWTVNTEAFF. The DNA of the CDR3 is TGTGCCAGCAGCTGGACAGTGAACACTGAAGCTTTCTTT. The chain carries TRBV7-2 and TRBJ1-1; TRBD1 might be the D (6 bases). Trimming cost V 4 bases and J 0 bases, with 6 bases left between them. Germline CDR1 is SGHTA and CDR2 is FQGNSA. The CDR3 has 13 residues. The variable domain in full, with the rest retrieved from reference TRBV7-2 and TRBJ1-1, is GAGVSQSPSNKVTEKGKDVELRCDPISGHTALYWYRQSLGQGLEFLIYFQGNSAPDKSGLPSDRFSAERTGGSVSTLTIQRTQQEDSAVYLCASSWTVNTEAFFGQGTRLTVV.

This chain connects TRBV3-1 (or the pseudogene TRBV3-2) to TRBJ1-2; a weak D match, TRBD1 (5 bases). This CDR3 spans 14 amino acids. Trimming left V 0 bases short and J 4 bases short, with 9 bases between. Germline loops: CDR1 LGHDT, CDR2 YNNKEL (reference sequence). In DNA form, the CDR3 reads TGTGCCAGCAGCCAAGAGTCAGGGATCTATGGCTACACCTTC. Translation: CASSQESGIYGYTF.

The CDR3 loop is CSASSSGGPTDTQYF. CDR3 nucleotides: TGCAGTGCTAGTTCTAGCGGGGGGCCCACAGATACGCAGTATTTT. The chain links TRBV20-1 to TRBJ2-3; 11 bases are shared with TRBD2. The germline V gene encodes CDR1 DFQATT and CDR2 SNEGSKA (reference sequence). The V and J ends lost 3 bases and 2 bases, in that order; junction bases with no gene match: 4. The CDR3 has 15 residues.

The gene calls are TRBV10-1 and TRBJ1-1; D gene uncertain. The ends were cut back, 5 bases at V and 6 bases at J, with 13 bases in the middle. This CDR3 is 13 amino acids long. Germline V lookup: CDR1 WNHNN, CDR2 SYGVQD (reference sequence). CDR3 sequence: CASSRDWGSEAFF. CDR3 DNA: TGCGCCAGCAGTCGGGATTGGGGTTCTGAAGCTTTCTTT.

The gene calls are TRBV11-1 and TRBJ1-2, with D unclear. V lost 10 bases, J lost 2 bases, and 11 bases lay in between. The CDR3 length is 12 residues. The germline V gene has CDR1 SGHAT and CDR2 FQDESV (reference sequence). CDR3 region: CATRSGNYGYTF. In DNA form, the CDR3 reads TGTGCCACTCGTTCGGGGAACTATGGCTACACCTTC.

This chain uses TRBV7-9 with TRBJ1-1; possibly TRBD1 for D (6 bases). Trimming took off 1 base at V and 6 bases at J, with 9 bases between the two ends. Looked up from germline, CDR1 is SEHNR and CDR2 is FQNEAQ (reference sequence). This CDR3 is built from 13 residues. DNA of the CDR3: TGTGCCAGCAGCTTAGGGGGGCTCGCTGAAGCTTTCTTT. Translated: CASSLGGLAEAFF.

In this sample, this clone turned up once. The rearrangement joins TRBV12-3 or TRBV12-4 to TRBJ1-1, with D uncertain. The V end lost 3 bases, the J end lost 1 base, and 6 bases lay between the germline ends. CDR3 size: 13 residues. CDR3 protein: CASSFNRNTEAFF. The CDR3, as DNA: TGTGCCAGCAGTTTTAACAGGAACACTGAAGCTTTCTTT.

This clone was recorded once. The V and J genes are TRBV6-5 and TRBJ1-4; D unclear. Germline V gene data show CDR1 as MNHEY and CDR2 as SVGAGI. The CDR3 spans 14 residues. The V gene lost 0 bases and the J gene lost 4 bases, with 6 bases spanning the gap. The CDR3 bases are TGTGCCAGCAGTTACTCCCCGGGTAATGAAAAACTGTTTTTT. The encoded protein is CASSYSPGNEKLFF.